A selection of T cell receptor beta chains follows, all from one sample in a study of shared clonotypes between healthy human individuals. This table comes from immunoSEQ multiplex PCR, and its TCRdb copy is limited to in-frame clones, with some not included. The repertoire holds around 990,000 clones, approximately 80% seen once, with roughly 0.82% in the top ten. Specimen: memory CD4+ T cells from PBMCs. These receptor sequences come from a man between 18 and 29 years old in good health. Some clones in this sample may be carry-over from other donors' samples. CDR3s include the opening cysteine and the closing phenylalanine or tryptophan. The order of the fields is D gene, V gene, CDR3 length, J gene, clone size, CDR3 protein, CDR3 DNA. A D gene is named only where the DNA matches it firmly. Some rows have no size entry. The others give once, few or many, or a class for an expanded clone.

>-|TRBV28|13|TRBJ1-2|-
CASRSQVNYGYTF
TGTGCCAGCAGATCACAGGTTAACTATGGCTACACCTTC
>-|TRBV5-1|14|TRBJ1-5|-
CASSLGQPEQPQHF
TGCGCCAGCAGCTTGGGCCAACCGGAACAGCCCCAGCATTTT
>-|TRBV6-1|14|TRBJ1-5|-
CASSKKGGNQPQHF
TGTGCCAGCAGTAAAAAGGGCGGCAATCAGCCCCAGCATTTT
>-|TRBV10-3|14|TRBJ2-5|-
CAISSASGEETQYF
TGTGCCATCAGTTCAGCCTCGGGGGAGGAGACCCAGTACTTC
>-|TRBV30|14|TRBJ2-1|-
CAWSVVELGGEQFF
TGTGCCTGGAGTGTAGTGGAGTTGGGAGGTGAGCAGTTCTTC
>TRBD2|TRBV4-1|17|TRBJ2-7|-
CASSQRAGRQRGYEQYF
TGCGCCAGCAGCCAAAGAGCGGGGCGACAGCGGGGATACGAGCAGTACTTC
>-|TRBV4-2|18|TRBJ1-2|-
CASSQGFHRTTAGYGYTF
TGTGCCAGCAGCCAAGGGTTCCACAGGACCACGGCGGGGTATGGCTACACCTTC
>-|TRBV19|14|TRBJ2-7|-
CASSIQGRVYEQYF
TGTGCCAGTAGTATTCAGGGCAGGGTCTACGAGCAGTACTTC
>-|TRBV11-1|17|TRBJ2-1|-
CASSLRFATGLRNEQFF
TGTGCCAGCAGCTTAAGGTTCGCTACAGGGCTAAGGAATGAGCAGTTCTTC
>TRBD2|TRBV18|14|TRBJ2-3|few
CASSRLALEDTQYF
TGTGCCAGCTCACGACTAGCGCTAGAAGATACGCAGTATTTT
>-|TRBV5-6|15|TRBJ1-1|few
CASSLGHLSYTEAFF
TGTGCCAGCAGCTTGGGACACCTCTCCTACACTGAAGCTTTCTTT
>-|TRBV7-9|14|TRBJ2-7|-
CASGRDTPPYEQYF
TGTGCCAGCGGGAGGGACACACCGCCATACGAGCAGTACTTC
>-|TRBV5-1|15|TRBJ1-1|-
CASSLGQTMNTEAFF
TGCGCCAGCAGCTTGGGGCAGACCATGAACACTGAAGCTTTCTTT
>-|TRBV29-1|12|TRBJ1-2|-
CSVEGLLKGYTF
TGCAGCGTTGAAGGCCTACTAAAAGGCTACACCTTC
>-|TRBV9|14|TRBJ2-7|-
CASTQGADTYEQYF
TGTGCCAGCACCCAAGGGGCGGACACCTACGAGCAGTACTTC
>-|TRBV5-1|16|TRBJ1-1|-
CASSRGAPRGDTEAFF
TGCGCCAGCAGCAGGGGGGCTCCTAGAGGGGACACTGAAGCTTTCTTT
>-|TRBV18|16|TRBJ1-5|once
CASSPPTGGSNQPQHF
TGTGCCAGCTCACCACCGACTGGCGGGAGCAATCAGCCCCAGCATTTT
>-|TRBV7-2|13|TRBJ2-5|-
CASSFRVEKTQYF
TGTGCCAGCAGCTTCAGGGTAGAAAAGACCCAGTACTTC
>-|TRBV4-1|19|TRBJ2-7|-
CASSHRYIPDPAGPYEQYF
TGCGCCAGCAGCCACCGTTACATCCCGGATCCGGCTGGTCCCTACGAGCAGTACTTC
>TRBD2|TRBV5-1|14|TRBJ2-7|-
CASSFLAGTYEQYF
TGCGCCAGCAGCTTCCTAGCGGGAACCTACGAGCAGTACTTC
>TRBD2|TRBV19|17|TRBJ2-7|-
CASSIDGTSGSSYEQYF
TGTGCCAGTAGTATAGATGGGACTAGCGGGAGCTCCTACGAGCAGTACTTC
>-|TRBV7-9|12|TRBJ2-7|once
CASRQTSYEQYF
TGTGCCAGCAGGCAGACTTCCTACGAGCAGTACTTC
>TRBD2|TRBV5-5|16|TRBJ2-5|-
CASSRGLAANQETQYF
TGTGCCAGCAGCCGCGGACTAGCGGCCAACCAAGAGACCCAGTACTTC
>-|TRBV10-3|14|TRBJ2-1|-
CAIKGAFWLNEQFF
TGTGCCATCAAAGGGGCCTTCTGGCTCAATGAGCAGTTCTTC
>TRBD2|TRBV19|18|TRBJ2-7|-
CASSSTPGTSNFSYEQYF
TGTGCCAGTAGTTCTACCCCCGGGACTAGTAATTTCTCCTACGAGCAGTACTTC
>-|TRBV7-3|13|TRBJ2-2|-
CASNQQDTGELFF
TGTGCCAGCAATCAACAAGACACCGGGGAGCTGTTTTTT
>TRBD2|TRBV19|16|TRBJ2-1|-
CASSRNGGGPENEQFF
TGTGCCAGTAGCCGAAATGGGGGAGGGCCGGAAAATGAGCAGTTCTTC
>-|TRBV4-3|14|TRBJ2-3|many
CASSQDISTDTQYF
TGCGCCAGCAGCCAAGATATCAGCACAGATACGCAGTATTTT
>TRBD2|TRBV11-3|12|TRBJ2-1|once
CASGTSGSEQFF
TGTGCCAGCGGGACTAGCGGGTCTGAGCAGTTCTTC
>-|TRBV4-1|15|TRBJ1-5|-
CASSQYRDSNQPQHF
TGCGCCAGCAGCCAATACAGGGATAGCAATCAGCCCCAGCATTTT
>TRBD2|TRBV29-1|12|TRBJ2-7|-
CSVEGLANEQYF
TGCAGCGTTGAGGGACTAGCTAACGAGCAGTACTTC
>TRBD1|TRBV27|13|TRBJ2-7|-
CASSITGTGQQYF
TGTGCCAGCAGTATAACCGGGACAGGACAGCAGTACTTC
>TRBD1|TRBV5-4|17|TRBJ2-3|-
CASSLGTGGFSTDTQYF
TGTGCCAGCAGCTTAGGGACAGGCGGTTTTAGCACAGATACGCAGTATTTT
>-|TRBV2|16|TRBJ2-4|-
CASSESSRVTKNIQYF
TGTGCCAGCAGTGAGAGTTCCAGGGTAACCAAAAACATTCAGTACTTC
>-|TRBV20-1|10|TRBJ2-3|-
CSASTDTQYF
TGCAGTGCTAGCACAGATACGCAGTATTTT
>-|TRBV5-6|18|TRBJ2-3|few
CASSLGFGWDASTDTQYF
TGTGCCAGCAGCTTGGGGTTTGGGTGGGATGCCAGCACAGATACGCAGTATTTT
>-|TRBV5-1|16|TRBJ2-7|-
CASSLASRPRTYEQYF
TGCGCCAGCAGCTTGGCTAGCAGGCCGAGAACCTACGAGCAGTACTTC
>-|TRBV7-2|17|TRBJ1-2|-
CASSLAAISGTAGGYTF
TGTGCCAGCAGCTTAGCGGCCATTTCCGGGACTGCAGGGGGCTACACCTTC
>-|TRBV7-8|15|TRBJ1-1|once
CASSSLGVAGTEAFF
TGTGCCAGCAGCTCCCTAGGGGTTGCGGGCACTGAAGCTTTCTTT
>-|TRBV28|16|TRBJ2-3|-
CASSSTGRIFTDTQYF
TGTGCCAGCAGTTCCACGGGACGGATTTTCACAGATACGCAGTATTTT
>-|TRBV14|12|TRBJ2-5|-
CASSEGHETQYF
TGTGCCAGCAGCGAGGGGCACGAGACCCAGTACTTC
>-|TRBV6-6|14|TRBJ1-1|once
CASTHTGRDTEAFF
TGTGCCAGCACCCACACAGGGCGGGACACTGAAGCTTTCTTT
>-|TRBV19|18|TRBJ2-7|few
CASSKAPLAARGKYEQYF
TGTGCCAGTAGTAAGGCTCCTTTAGCGGCACGGGGGAAGTACGAGCAGTACTTC
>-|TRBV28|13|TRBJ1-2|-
CASSFGQGNGYTF
TGTGCCAGCAGTTTCGGGCAGGGCAATGGCTACACCTTC
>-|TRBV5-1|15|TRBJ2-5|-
CASSIPGGFPETQYF
TGCGCCAGCAGTATTCCCGGGGGCTTCCCAGAGACCCAGTACTTC
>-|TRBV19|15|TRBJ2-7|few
CASSIIGRGSYEQYF
TGTGCCAGTAGTATAATTGGCAGGGGTTCCTACGAGCAGTACTTC
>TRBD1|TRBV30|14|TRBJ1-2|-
CAWSVGGTDYGYTF
TGTGCCTGGAGTGTTGGTGGGACAGACTATGGCTACACCTTC
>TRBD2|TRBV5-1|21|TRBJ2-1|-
CASTGLGGGLAGESSYNEQFF
TGCGCCAGCACGGGTTTAGGTGGGGGACTAGCGGGAGAGAGCTCCTACAATGAGCAGTTCTTC